This T cell receptor beta chain was documented in a study of blood T cell repertoires in COVID-19. Turning to the study itself: Acute and convalescent COVID-19 samples came from the United States, Italy and Spain.

In the study's own analysis: Reference gene primer amplification gave nucleated cell count estimates. The data were produced by immunoSEQ multiplex PCR, yet TCRdb's version contains in-frame clones alone and is incomplete. Clonal size and the V and J genes are those of that table, whereas D and trimming came from the DNA. Among about 59,000 clones, about 76% were seen once, and the ten largest hold roughly 28%. V dropped 5 bases and J dropped 2 bases, with 6 bases sitting between them. Germline V gene lookup returns CDR1 MDHEN and CDR2 SYDVKM. There are 12 residues in the CDR3. The chain is built from TRBV28 and TRBJ1-2; D gene uncertain. Sequencing used peripheral blood. This clonotype was sampled from a woman older than 75 with active or convalescent COVID-19. The DNA for the CDR3 is TGTGCCAGCAGTCGTCTGAACTATGGCTACACCTTC. Translation: CASSRLNYGYTF.